The TCR beta chain described here comes from a study of blood T cell repertoires in COVID-19. Study context: Samples came from the United States, Italy and Spain, spanning acute and convalescent COVID-19. T cells, B-cell-depleted T cells, or PBMCs supplied cDNA or gDNA.

Under the authors' procedure: Amplifying reference gene primers gave estimates of nucleated cell counts. Profiled with immunoSEQ multiplex PCR; TCRdb holds only in-frame clones, not every one. Clonal size and the V and J genes are those of that table, whereas D and trimming came from the DNA. The table has hundreds of thousands of clones, roughly 85% seen once; the top ten hold 13%. This CDR3 contains 15 residues. Germline V gives CDR1 LGHDT, CDR2 YNNKEL (reference sequence). The V gene end was trimmed by 1 base and the J gene end by 8 bases; junction bases not matched to a gene: 8. The clonotype originates from a human donor in a cohort sampled during active COVID-19. Sequencing input: peripheral blood. The chain employs TRBV3-1 (or the pseudogene TRBV3-2) and TRBJ1-2, with TRBD1 matching over 9 bases. In DNA form, the CDR3 reads TGTGCCAGCAGCCAAGGGTGGGACAGGGCTCAGGGCTACACCTTC. Its protein is CASSQGWDRAQGYTF.